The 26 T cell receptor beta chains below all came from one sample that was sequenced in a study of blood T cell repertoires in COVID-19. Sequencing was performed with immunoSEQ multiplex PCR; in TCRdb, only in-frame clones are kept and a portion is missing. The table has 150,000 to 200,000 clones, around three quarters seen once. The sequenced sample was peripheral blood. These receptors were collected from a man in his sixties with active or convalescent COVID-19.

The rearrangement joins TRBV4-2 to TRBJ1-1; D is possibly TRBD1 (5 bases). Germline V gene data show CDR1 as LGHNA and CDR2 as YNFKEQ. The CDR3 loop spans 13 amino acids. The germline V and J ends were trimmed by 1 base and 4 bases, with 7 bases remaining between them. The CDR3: CASSQGRATEAFF. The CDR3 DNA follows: TGTGCCAGCAGCCAAGGCAGGGCCACTGAAGCTTTCTTT.

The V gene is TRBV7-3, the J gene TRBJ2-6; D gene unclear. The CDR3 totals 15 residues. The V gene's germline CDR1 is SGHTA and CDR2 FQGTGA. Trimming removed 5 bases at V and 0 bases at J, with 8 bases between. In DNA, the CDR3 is TGTGCCAGCAGCACTATGCACTCTGGGGCCAACGTCCTGACTTTC. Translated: CASSTMHSGANVLTF. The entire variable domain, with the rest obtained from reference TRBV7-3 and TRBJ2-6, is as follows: GAGVSQTPSNKVTEKGKYVELRCDPISGHTALYWYRQSLGQGPEFLIYFQGTGAADDSGLPNDRFFAVRPEGSVSTLKIQRTERGDSAVYLCASSTMHSGANVLTFGAGSRLTVL.

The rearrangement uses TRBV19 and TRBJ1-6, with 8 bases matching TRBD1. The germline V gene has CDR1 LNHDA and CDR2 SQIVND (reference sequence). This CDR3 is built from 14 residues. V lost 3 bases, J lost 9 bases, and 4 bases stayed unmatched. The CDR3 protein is CASSIRTGPSPLHF. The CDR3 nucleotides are TGTGCCAGTAGTATCAGGACAGGGCCTTCACCCCTCCACTTT.

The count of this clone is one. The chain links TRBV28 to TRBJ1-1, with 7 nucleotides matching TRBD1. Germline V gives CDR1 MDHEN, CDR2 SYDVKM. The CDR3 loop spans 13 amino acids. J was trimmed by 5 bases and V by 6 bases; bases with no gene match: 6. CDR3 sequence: CASRLQGWTEAFF. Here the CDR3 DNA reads TGTGCCAGCAGATTACAGGGGTGGACTGAAGCTTTCTTT.

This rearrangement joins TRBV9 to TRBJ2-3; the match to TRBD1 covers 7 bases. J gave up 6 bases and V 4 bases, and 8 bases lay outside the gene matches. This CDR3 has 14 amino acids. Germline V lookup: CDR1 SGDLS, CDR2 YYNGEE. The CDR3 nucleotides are TGTGCCAGCAGCACCCCAGGGGGAGCCGATACGCAGTATTTT. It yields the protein CASSTPGGADTQYF.

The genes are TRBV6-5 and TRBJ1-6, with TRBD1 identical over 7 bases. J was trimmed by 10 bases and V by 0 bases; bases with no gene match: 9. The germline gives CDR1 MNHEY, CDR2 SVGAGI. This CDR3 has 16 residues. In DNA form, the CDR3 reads TGTGCCAGCAGTTACTCTCCAGACAGGGTGGTGTCACCCCTCCACTTT. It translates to CASSYSPDRVVSPLHF.

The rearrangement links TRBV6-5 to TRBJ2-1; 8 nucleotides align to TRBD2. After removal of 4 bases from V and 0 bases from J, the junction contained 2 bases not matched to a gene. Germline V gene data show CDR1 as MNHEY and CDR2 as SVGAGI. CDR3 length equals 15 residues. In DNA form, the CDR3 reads TGTGCCAGCAGTTCCAGCGGGAGCTCCTACAATGAGCAGTTCTTC. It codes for CASSSSGSSYNEQFF.

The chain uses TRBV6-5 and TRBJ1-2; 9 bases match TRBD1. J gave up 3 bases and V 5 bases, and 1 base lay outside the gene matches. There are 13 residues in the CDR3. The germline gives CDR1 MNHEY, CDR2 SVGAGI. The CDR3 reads CASSRDRDYGYTF. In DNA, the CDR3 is TGTGCCAGCAGTCGGGACAGGGACTATGGCTACACCTTC.

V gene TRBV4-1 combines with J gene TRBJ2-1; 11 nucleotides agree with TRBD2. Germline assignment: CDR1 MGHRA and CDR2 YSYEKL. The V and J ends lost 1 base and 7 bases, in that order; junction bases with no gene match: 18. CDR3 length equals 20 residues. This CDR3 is CASSQAPRRVVAGGSNEQFF. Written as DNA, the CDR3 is TGCGCCAGCAGCCAAGCCCCTCGGCGGGTGGTAGCGGGAGGGTCAAATGAGCAGTTCTTC.

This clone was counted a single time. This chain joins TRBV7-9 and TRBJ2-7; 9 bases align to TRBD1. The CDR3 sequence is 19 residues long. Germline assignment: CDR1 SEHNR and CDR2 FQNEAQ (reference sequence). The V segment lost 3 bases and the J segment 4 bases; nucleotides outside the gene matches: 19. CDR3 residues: CASSFNLHRDRDGKYEQYF. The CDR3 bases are TGTGCCAGCAGCTTCAACCTGCACCGGGACAGGGACGGAAAATACGAGCAGTACTTC.

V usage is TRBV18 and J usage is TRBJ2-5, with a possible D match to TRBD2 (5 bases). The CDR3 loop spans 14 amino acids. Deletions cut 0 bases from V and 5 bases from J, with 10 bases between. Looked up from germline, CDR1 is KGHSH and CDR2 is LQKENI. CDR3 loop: CASSPPSRGETQYF. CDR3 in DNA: TGTGCCAGCTCACCACCGTCTCGCGGGGAGACCCAGTACTTC.

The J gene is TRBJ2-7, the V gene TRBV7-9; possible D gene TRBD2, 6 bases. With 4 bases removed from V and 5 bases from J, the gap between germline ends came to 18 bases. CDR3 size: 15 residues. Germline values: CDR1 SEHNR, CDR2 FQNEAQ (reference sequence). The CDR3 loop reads CASSWKEGRYNEQYF. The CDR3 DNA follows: TGTGCCAGCAGCTGGAAGGAGGGCCGTTATAACGAGCAGTACTTC.

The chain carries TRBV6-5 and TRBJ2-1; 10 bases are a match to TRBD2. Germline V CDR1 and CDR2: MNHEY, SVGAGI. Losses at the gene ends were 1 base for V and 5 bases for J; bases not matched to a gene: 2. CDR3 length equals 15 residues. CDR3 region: CASSYLSGRDNEQFF. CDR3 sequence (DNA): TGTGCCAGCAGTTACTTAAGCGGGAGGGACAATGAGCAGTTCTTC.

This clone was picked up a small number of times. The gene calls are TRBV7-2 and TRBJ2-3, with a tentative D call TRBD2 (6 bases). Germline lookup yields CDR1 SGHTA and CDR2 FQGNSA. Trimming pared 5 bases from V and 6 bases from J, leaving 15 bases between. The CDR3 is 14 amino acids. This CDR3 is CASSSGTSPDTQYF. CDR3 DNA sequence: TGTGCCAGCAGCAGCGGTACTAGCCCCGATACGCAGTATTTT.

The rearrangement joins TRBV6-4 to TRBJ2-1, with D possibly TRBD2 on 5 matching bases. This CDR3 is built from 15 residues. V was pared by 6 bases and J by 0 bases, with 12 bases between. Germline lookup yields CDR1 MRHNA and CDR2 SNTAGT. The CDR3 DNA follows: TGTGCCAGCAGCCCGGGGATGGCCTCCTACAATGAGCAGTTCTTC. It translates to CASSPGMASYNEQFF.

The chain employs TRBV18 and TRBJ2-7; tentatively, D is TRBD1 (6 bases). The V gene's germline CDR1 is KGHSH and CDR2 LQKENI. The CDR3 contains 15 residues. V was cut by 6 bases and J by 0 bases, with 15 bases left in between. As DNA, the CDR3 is TGTGCCAGCTCCCCAGGACAGATGAGCTCCTACGAGCAGTACTTC. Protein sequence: CASSPGQMSSYEQYF. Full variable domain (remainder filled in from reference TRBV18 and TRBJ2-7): NAGVMQNPRHLVRRRGQEARLRCSPMKGHSHVYWYRQLPEEGLKFMVYLQKENIIDESGMPKERFSAEFPKEGPSILRIQQVVRGDSAAYFCASSPGQMSSYEQYFGPGTRLTVT.

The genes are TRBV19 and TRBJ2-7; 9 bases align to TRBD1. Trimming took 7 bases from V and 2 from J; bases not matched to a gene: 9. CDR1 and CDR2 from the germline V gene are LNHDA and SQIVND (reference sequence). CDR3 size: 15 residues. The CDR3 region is CASTDTGTGTYEQYF. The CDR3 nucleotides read TGTGCCAGTACCGATACCGGGACAGGGACCTACGAGCAGTACTTC.

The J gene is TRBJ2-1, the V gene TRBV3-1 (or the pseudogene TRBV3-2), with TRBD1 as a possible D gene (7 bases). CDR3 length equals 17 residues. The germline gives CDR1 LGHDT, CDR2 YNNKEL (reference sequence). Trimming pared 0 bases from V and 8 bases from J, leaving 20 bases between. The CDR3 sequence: CASSQEAGALTGDEQFF. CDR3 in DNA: TGTGCCAGCAGCCAAGAAGCGGGCGCCCTAACAGGGGATGAGCAGTTCTTC.

In DNA form, the CDR3 reads TGTGCCAGCAGCGTAGGTAGCGGGGGCCAAGAGACCCAGTACTTC. Protein: CASSVGSGGQETQYF. V is TRBV9 and J is TRBJ2-5, with 9 bases identical to TRBD2. The V segment lost 0 bases and the J segment 1 base; nucleotides outside the gene matches: 1. There are 15 residues in the CDR3. Per germline, CDR1 SGDLS and CDR2 YYNGEE.

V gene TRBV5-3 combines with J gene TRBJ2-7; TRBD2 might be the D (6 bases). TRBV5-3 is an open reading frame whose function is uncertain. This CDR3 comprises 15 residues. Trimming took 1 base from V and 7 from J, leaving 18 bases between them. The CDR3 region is CARSLKGDWSREQYF. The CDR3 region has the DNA TGTGCCAGAAGCTTGAAAGGGGACTGGTCGCGGGAGCAGTACTTC.

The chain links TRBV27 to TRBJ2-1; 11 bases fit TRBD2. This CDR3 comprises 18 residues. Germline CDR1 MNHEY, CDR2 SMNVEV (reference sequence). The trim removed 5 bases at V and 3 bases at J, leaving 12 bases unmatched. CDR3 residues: CASSLFGTSGSYYNEQFF. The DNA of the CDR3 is TGTGCCAGCAGTCTTTTTGGAACTAGCGGGAGTTACTACAATGAGCAGTTCTTC.

CDR3 nucleotides: TGTGCCAGCAGCTTATCCTGGGGGACAGGGGGTCTCAATGAGCAGTTCTTC. It encodes CASSLSWGTGGLNEQFF. The chain joins TRBV7-6 to TRBJ2-1; 11 nucleotides line up with TRBD1. The germline V gene has CDR1 SGHVS and CDR2 FNYEAQ. The CDR3 sequence is 17 residues long. V shed 2 bases, J shed 6 bases, and the junction held 9 bases outside the gene matches. The whole variable domain, remainder taken from reference TRBV7-6 and TRBJ2-1, is GAGVSQSPRYKVTKRGQDVALRCDPISGHVSLYWYRQALGQGPEFLTYFNYEAQQDKSGLPNDRFSAERPEGSISTLTIQRTEQRDSAMYRCASSLSWGTGGLNEQFFGPGTRLTVL.

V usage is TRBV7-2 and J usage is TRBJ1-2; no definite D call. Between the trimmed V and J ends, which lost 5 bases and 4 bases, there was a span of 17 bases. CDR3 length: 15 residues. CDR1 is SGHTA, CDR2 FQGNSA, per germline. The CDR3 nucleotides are TGTGCCAGCAGCCCCCCAAGGATTCTAGGCTATGGCTACACCTTC. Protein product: CASSPPRILGYGYTF.

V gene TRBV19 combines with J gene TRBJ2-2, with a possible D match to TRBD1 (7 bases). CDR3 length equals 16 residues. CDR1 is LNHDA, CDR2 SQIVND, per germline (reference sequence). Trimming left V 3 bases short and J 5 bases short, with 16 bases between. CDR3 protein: CASSIQGGAGTGELFF. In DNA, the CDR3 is TGTGCCAGTAGTATCCAAGGGGGCGCGGGGACCGGGGAGCTGTTTTTT.

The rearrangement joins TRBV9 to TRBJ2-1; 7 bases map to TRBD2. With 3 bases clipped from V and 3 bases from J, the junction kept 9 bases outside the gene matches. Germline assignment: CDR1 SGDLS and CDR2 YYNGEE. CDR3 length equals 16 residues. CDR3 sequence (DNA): TGTGCCAGCAGCGGTGCCGGGACTACCTACTACAATGAGCAGTTCTTC. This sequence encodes CASSGAGTTYYNEQFF.

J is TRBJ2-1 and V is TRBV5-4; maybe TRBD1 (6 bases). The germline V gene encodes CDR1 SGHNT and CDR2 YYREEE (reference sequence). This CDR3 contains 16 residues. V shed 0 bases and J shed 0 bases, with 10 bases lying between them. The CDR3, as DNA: TGTGCCAGCAGCTTGGGACAGGCGCGCTCCTACAATGAGCAGTTCTTC. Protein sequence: CASSLGQARSYNEQFF.